The 18 T cell receptor beta chains below come from one sample, sequenced in a study of shared clonotypes between healthy human individuals. Clones were sequenced by immunoSEQ multiplex PCR, and TCRdb holds only the in-frame ones, with some missing. The table shows about 2 million clones, with 90% to 95% occurring only once. The sample comprised naive CD4+ T cells sorted from blood. Stated subset: CD45RA+ positively selected. The receptors were sampled from a man aged 18 to 35 in good health.

The CDR3 protein is CASRRTSGTDTQYF. The DNA for the CDR3 is TGTGCCAGCAGAAGGACTAGCGGCACAGATACGCAGTATTTT. The V gene is TRBV6-6, the J gene TRBJ2-3; 9 positions agree with TRBD2. The CDR3 covers 14 residues. Trimming at V came to 6 bases and at J to 1 base, leaving 2 bases not matched to a gene. Germline V gives CDR1 MNHNY, CDR2 SVGAGI (reference sequence).

J is TRBJ2-1 and V is TRBV7-2, with TRBD2 identical over 9 bases. The germline gives CDR1 SGHTA, CDR2 FQGNSA. V shed 5 bases, J shed 10 bases, and the junction held 15 bases outside the gene matches. CDR3 length: 16 amino acids. This CDR3 reads CASSPPGSPTSGEQFF. CDR3 bases: TGTGCCAGCAGCCCCCCGGGATCGCCGACTAGCGGAGAGCAGTTCTTC.

The chain is built from TRBV5-1 and TRBJ1-2; TRBD1 might be the D (6 bases). This CDR3 contains 15 residues. Germline lookup yields CDR1 SGHRS and CDR2 YFSETQ. The V gene lost 1 base and the J gene lost 2 bases, with 12 bases spanning the gap. CDR3 in DNA: TGCGCCAGCAGCTTGTGGCGGCAGGGGAACTATGGCTACACCTTC. Translation gives CASSLWRQGNYGYTF.

J is TRBJ2-2 and V is TRBV4-1; 8 nucleotides match TRBD1. This CDR3 comprises 14 residues. The trim removed 4 bases at V and 5 bases at J, leaving 3 bases unmatched. CDR1 is MGHRA and CDR2 is YSYEKL in the germline V gene. CDR3 residues: CASSPRGQTGELFF. CDR3 DNA sequence: TGCGCCAGCAGCCCCAGGGGGCAAACCGGGGAGCTGTTTTTT.

This clone was found once. This same CDR3 is encoded by further DNA sequences in the sample. The rearrangement joins TRBV4-1 to TRBJ1-1, with D uncertain. The germline V gene encodes CDR1 MGHRA and CDR2 YSYEKL. Trimming shortened V by 3 bases and J by 4 bases, and 15 bases separated the two germline ends. The CDR3 contains 15 residues. The CDR3 protein is CASSQGQGSGTEAFF. DNA of the CDR3: TGCGCCAGCAGCCAGGGTCAAGGTTCGGGCACTGAAGCTTTCTTT.

The chain has TRBV12-2 and TRBJ2-7; TRBD2 reflects the table's D call only, with no check against the DNA. TRBV12-2 is listed as a pseudogene. This CDR3 is built from 16 residues. Here the CDR3 DNA reads TGTGCAAGTCGCTTAGCGCTGTGTAGCCTCTCCTACGAGCAGTACTTC. Encoded protein: CASRLALCSLSYEQYF.

The V gene is TRBV30, the J gene TRBJ2-7, with 10 bases matching TRBD1. The length of the CDR3 is 12 residues. With V trimmed by 4 bases and J by 10 bases, 7 bases remained unmatched. Germline V gene data show CDR1 as GTSNPN and CDR2 as SVGIG (reference sequence). The CDR3: CAWTGTGVIQYF. The DNA of the CDR3 is TGTGCCTGGACCGGGACAGGGGTGATACAGTACTTC.

V and J are TRBV7-2 and TRBJ1-4; D call uncertain. V shed 3 bases and J shed 7 bases, with 12 bases lying between them. The germline V gene has CDR1 SGHTA and CDR2 FQGNSA. The CDR3 runs to 14 residues. Here the CDR3 DNA reads TGTGCCAGCAGCTTCTTCGGGGTCGGTGAAAAACTGTTTTTT. Translated, it gives CASSFFGVGEKLFF.

This chain uses TRBV19 with TRBJ1-4; no reliable D call. Germline V gene lookup returns CDR1 LNHDA and CDR2 SQIVND (reference sequence). V was cut by 1 base and J by 8 bases, with 5 bases left in between. There are 12 residues in the CDR3. CDR3 loop: CASSIAGEKLFF. CDR3 coding DNA: TGTGCCAGTAGTATAGCGGGCGAAAAACTGTTTTTT.

The chain joins TRBV10-3 to TRBJ2-6; 10 bases line up with TRBD1. The CDR3 extends over 16 amino acids. From germline, CDR1 is ENHRY and CDR2 SYGVKD. J lost 1 base, V lost 7 bases, and 4 bases had no gene match. CDR3 nucleotides: TGTGCCATCAAGGGACAGGGGAAATCTGGGGCCAACGTCCTGACTTTC. Residues: CAIKGQGKSGANVLTF.

This chain connects TRBV11-3 to TRBJ2-1; 9 nucleotides line up with TRBD2. V dropped 1 base and J dropped 10; count of bases not matched to a gene: 8. The length of the CDR3 is 15 residues. CDR1 is SGHNT and CDR2 is YENEEA in the germline V gene. The CDR3 reads CASSLGPGAGGEQFF. CDR3 nucleotide sequence: TGTGCCAGCAGCTTAGGCCCCGGGGCGGGAGGGGAGCAGTTCTTC.

This clone was found once. The chain links TRBV7-9 to TRBJ2-3, with D maybe TRBD2 (5 bases). The CDR3 totals 15 residues. In germline, CDR1 is SEHNR, CDR2 FQNEAQ (reference sequence). V was pared by 2 bases and J by 0 bases, with 9 bases between. This chain's CDR3 is CASSLFGVSTDTQYF. The DNA of the CDR3 is TGTGCCAGCAGCTTATTCGGGGTCAGCACAGATACGCAGTATTTT.

The rearrangement uses TRBV5-8 and TRBJ2-7; D perhaps matches TRBD2 (5 bases). Between the trimmed V and J ends, which lost 0 bases and 3 bases, there was a span of 13 bases. The CDR3 is 15 residues long. The germline V gene encodes CDR1 SGHTS and CDR2 YDEGEE. CDR3 residues: CASSLAGRGFYEQYF. CDR3 nucleotide sequence: TGTGCCAGCAGCTTGGCGGGGAGAGGATTCTACGAGCAGTACTTC.

About this clone: The sample holds other DNA sequences that translate to the same CDR3. The DNA for the CDR3 is TGTGCCTGGAGCGACAGGGCACCCGGGGAGCTGTTTTTT. Protein: CAWSDRAPGELFF. The V call is TRBV30, the J call TRBJ2-2; 7 bases fit TRBD1. This CDR3 is built from 13 residues. Trimming cost V 3 bases and J 6 bases; bases outside gene matches: 4. The germline V gene encodes CDR1 GTSNPN and CDR2 SVGIG (reference sequence).

This chain joins TRBV9 and TRBJ2-2; 8 bases match TRBD2. The CDR3 is 17 amino acids. The V segment lost 4 bases and the J segment 4 bases; nucleotides outside the gene matches: 12. From germline, CDR1 is SGDLS and CDR2 YYNGEE. The CDR3 protein is CASSPGRGAGGTGELFF. In DNA form, the CDR3 reads TGTGCCAGCAGCCCCGGTCGGGGGGCGGGGGGCACCGGGGAGCTGTTTTTT.

The V and J genes are TRBV9 and TRBJ2-2; D is perhaps TRBD1 or TRBD2 (6 bases each). The length of the CDR3 is 15 residues. V dropped 4 bases and J dropped 6 bases, with 16 bases sitting between them. Germline-derived CDR1 and CDR2 are SGDLS and YYNGEE. This chain's CDR3 is CASSPIEGGAGELFF. CDR3 DNA sequence: TGTGCCAGCAGCCCCATCGAGGGGGGAGCCGGGGAGCTGTTTTTT.

The rearrangement links TRBV9 to TRBJ2-7, with a tentative D call TRBD2 (6 bases). Deletions cut 2 bases from V and 6 bases from J, with 18 bases between. The CDR3 has 15 residues. The germline V gene encodes CDR1 SGDLS and CDR2 YYNGEE. CDR3 loop: CASSVQDMAGGEQYF. CDR3 sequence (DNA): TGTGCCAGCAGCGTCCAGGACATGGCCGGGGGCGAGCAGTACTTC.

This clone was picked up one time. The chain links TRBV10-2 to TRBJ2-2; TRBD2 matches at 8 bases. Looked up from germline, CDR1 is WSHSY and CDR2 is SAAADI. The V gene end was trimmed by 6 bases and the J gene end by 1 base; junction bases not matched to a gene: 10. CDR3 size: 17 residues. The CDR3 nucleotides are TGCGCCAGCAGCCTAACTGGGGCGGGGGGGAACACCGGGGAGCTGTTTTTT. This translates into CASSLTGAGGNTGELFF.